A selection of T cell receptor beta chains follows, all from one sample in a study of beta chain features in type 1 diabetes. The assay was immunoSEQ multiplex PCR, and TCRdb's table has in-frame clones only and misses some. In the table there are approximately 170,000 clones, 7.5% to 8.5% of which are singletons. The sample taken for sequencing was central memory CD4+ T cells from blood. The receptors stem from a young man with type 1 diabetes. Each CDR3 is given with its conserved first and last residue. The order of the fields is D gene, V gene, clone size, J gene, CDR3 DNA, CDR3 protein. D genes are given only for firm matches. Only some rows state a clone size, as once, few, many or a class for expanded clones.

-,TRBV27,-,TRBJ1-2,TGTGCCAGCAGGGACGGGGACTATGGCTACACCTTC,CASRDGDYGYTF
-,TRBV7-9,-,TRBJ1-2,TGTGCCAGCAGCTCCCGACAGGTGGCTAGTGGCTACACCTTC,CASSSRQVASGYTF
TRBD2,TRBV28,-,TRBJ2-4,TGTGCCAGCAGTTTAATCAGCGGGAGGAACGTAAACATTCAGTACTTC,CASSLISGRNVNIQYF
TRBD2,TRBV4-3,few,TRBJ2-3,TGCGCCAGCAGCGGCAAGCGGGGGGACACAGATACGCAGTATTTT,CASSGKRGDTDTQYF
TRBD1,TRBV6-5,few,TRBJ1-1,TGTGCCAGCAGTCGGGGGGACAGGCGAGCTTTCTTT,CASSRGDRRAFF
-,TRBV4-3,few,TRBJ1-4,TGCGCCAGCAGCCTGAACAGCCCTCGCTATAATGAAAAACTGTTTTTT,CASSLNSPRYNEKLFF
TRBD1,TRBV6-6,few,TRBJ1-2,TGTGCCAGCGGACAGGGCTATGGCTACACCTTC,CASGQGYGYTF
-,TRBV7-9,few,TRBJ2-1,TGTGCCAGCAGCTTACAGGGCGGATACAATGAGCAGTTCTTC,CASSLQGGYNEQFF
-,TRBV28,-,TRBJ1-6,TGTGCCAGCAGTTTATTGGACACTATCTCCCTCCACTTT,CASSLLDTISLHF
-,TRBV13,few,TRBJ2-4,TGTGCCAGCAGCTTAGCTAGCGTAGACATTCAGTACTTC,CASSLASVDIQYF
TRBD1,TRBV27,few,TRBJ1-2,TGTGCCAGCAGCTCCGGACAGGGTTGGACCTATGGCTACACCTTC,CASSSGQGWTYGYTF
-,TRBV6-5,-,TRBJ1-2,TGTGCCAGCAGTTACTCGAATTCAGGGAGGGATGGCTACACCTTC,CASSYSNSGRDGYTF
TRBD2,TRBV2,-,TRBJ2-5,TGTGCCAGCAGAGTGGGGGGGGAGACCCAGTACTTC,CASRVGGETQYF
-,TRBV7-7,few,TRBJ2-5,TGTGCCAGCAGCTTAGGTGTAGCAGAGACCCAGTACTTC,CASSLGVAETQYF
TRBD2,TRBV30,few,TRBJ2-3,TGTGCCTGGAGTGGACTAGCGGGAGTTGTTAATACGCAGTATTTT,CAWSGLAGVVNTQYF
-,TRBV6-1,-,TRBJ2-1,TGTGCCAGCAGTGCGCGGGGCTCCTACAATGAGCAGTTCTTC,CASSARGSYNEQFF
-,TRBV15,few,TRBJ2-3,TGTGCCACCAGCAGAGGAGCTGGGCGGGCGGGGTATAAGGCAGATACGCAGTATTTT,CATSRGAGRAGYKADTQYF
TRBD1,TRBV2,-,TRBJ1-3,TGTGCCAGCAGTGAACAGGGGGTCTACTCTGGAAACACCATATATTTT,CASSEQGVYSGNTIYF
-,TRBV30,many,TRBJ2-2,TGTGCCTGGACTAGCCTCGCGAACACCGGGGAGCTGTTTTTT,CAWTSLANTGELFF
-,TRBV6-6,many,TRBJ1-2,TGTGCCAGCACCGACGGACAGCCGACTAACTATGGCTACACCTTC,CASTDGQPTNYGYTF
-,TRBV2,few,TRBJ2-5,TGTGCCAGCAAACAGGGGCACGGGGGTGAGACCCAGTACTTC,CASKQGHGGETQYF
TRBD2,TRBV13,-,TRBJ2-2,TGTGCCACTTCCCGAGCGGGGGGGCACGGGGAGCTGTTTTTT,CATSRAGGHGELFF
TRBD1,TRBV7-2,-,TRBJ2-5,TGTGCCAGCAGCCCTGGACAGGGGCAGACCCAGTACTTC,CASSPGQGQTQYF
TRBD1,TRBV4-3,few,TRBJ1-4,TGCGCCAGCAGCCCCACCGGGACAGGGGGCTATAATGAAAAACTGTTTTTT,CASSPTGTGGYNEKLFF
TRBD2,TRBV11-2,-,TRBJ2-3,TGTGCCAGCAGCTCCCTCGGGGCGGGGGGAAGCACAGATACGCAGTATTTT,CASSSLGAGGSTDTQYF
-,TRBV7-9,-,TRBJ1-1,TGTGCCAGCAGCTTAGTGCGGGGGTTGGGAACTGAAGCTTTCTTT,CASSLVRGLGTEAFF
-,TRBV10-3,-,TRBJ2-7,TGTGCCACCACCGTGGGGCTAGACGTGGGGGAGCAGTACTTC,CATTVGLDVGEQYF
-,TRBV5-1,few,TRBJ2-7,TGCGCCAGCAGCCAGGAGGGTGGGAGCTCCTACGAGCAGTACTTC,CASSQEGGSSYEQYF
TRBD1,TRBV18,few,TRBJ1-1,TGTGCCAGCTCACCAGTGGAAGCAGGGGGAGGTGGAGACACTGAAGCTTTCTTT,CASSPVEAGGGGDTEAFF
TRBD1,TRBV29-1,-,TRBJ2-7,TGCAGCGGGACAGGCGACTCCTACGAGCAGTACTTC,CSGTGDSYEQYF
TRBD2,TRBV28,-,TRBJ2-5,TGTGCCAGCAGTTTATGGGGCGGGAGGGCCTCAGAGACCCAGTACTTC,CASSLWGGRASETQYF
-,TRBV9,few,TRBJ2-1,TGTGCCAGCAGCGTAGCGGGACTCAAGGCTGAGCAGTTCTTC,CASSVAGLKAEQFF
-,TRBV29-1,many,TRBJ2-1,TGCAGCGTTGACCGGGCAGGGGCCTACAATGAGCAGTTCTTC,CSVDRAGAYNEQFF
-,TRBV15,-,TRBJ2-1,TGTGCCACCAGCATACAGGCTGACTCCTACAATGAGCAGTTCTTC,CATSIQADSYNEQFF
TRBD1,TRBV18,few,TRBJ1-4,TGTGCCAGCTCACCGACAGGGGGAAATGAAAAACTGTTTTTT,CASSPTGGNEKLFF
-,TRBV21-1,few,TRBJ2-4,-,CASSKVAAGAPLAKNIQYF
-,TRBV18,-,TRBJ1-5,TGTGCCAGCTCACCAACTAGGGATCAGCCCCAGCATTTT,CASSPTRDQPQHF
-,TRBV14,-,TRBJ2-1,TGTGCCAGCAGCCCTAACTACAATGAGCAGTTCTTC,CASSPNYNEQFF
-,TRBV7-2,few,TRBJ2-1,TGTGCCAGCAGCTTAGATGGGACAAGAAGCAATGAGCAGTTCTTC,CASSLDGTRSNEQFF
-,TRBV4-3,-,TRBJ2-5,TGCGCCAGCAGCCAAGGCGGAACTTCCGGGAGCGGGGAGACCCAGTACTTC,CASSQGGTSGSGETQYF